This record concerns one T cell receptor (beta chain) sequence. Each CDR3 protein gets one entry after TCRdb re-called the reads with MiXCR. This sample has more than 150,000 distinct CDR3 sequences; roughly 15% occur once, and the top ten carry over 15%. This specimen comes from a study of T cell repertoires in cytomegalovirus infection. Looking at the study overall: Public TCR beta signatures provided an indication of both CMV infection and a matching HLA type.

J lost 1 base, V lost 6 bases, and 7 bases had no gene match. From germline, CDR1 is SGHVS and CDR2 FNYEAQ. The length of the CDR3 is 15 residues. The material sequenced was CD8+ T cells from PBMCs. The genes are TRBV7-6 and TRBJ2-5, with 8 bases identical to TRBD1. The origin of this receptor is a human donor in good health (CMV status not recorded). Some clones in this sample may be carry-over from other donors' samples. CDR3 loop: CASRLTGGTQETQYF. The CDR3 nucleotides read TGTGCCAGCAGACTTACAGGGGGGACCCAAGAGACCCAGTACTTC.